This record concerns one T cell receptor (beta chain) sequence. The sample comes from a study of blood T cell repertoires in COVID-19. Study in general: T cells, B-cell-depleted T cells, or PBMCs provided the cDNA or gDNA that served as material.

Two negative PCRs, clearance, or symptom resolution had been documented for recovered Cohort 3 donors. Profiled with immunoSEQ multiplex PCR; TCRdb holds only in-frame clones, not every one. The sample lists 310,000 or so clones, approximately 90% seen once, with approximately 5.3% in the top ten. This CDR3 comprises 16 residues. V was trimmed by 0 bases and J by 0 bases, leaving 12 bases between them. The germline V gene has CDR1 GTSNPN and CDR2 SVGIG (reference sequence). Sequenced input: PBMCs or T cells enriched from blood (not recorded which). The receptor comes from a woman younger than 45 who had recovered from COVID-19. This sequence joins TRBV30 and TRBJ1-3; a weak D match, TRBD1 (5 bases). The DNA for the CDR3 is TGTGCCTGGAGTGTAGGGGCAGGGCTCTCTGGAAACACCATATATTTT. Translating it yields CAWSVGAGLSGNTIYF.